This T cell receptor beta chain was observed in a study of Ad26.COV2.S vaccination and SARS-CoV-2 variants. Study-level information: Participant was drawn from the COV1001 Ad26.COV2.S trial arm. Participants got Ad26.COV2.S intramuscularly, once or twice 56 days apart.

Here immunoSEQ multiplex PCR was the method, and the copy in TCRdb shows in-frame clones only, minus some. The data hold roughly 700,000 clones, with more than 70% observed a single time. Treatment indicated: 15 to 20 received Ad26.COV2.S at low or high dose, single or two shots; roughly 5 received placebo; per-sample allocation not given. Each sample was drawn 63 days after the first injection (of vaccine or placebo). Spike of the Wuhan-strain SARS-CoV-2 was expressed by an Ad26 vector, which formed the vaccine. This clone has just one count. Its antigen is unknown. Study results and limitations: Marked by substantial breadth, spike-specific CD8+ and CD4+ T cell responses were reportedly seen after vaccination.

The V end was cut by 0 bases, the J end by 8 bases, with 16 bases between. Germline values: CDR1 LGHNA, CDR2 YSLEER. This CDR3 is 15 amino acids long. This TCR was sampled from a person aged 18-65 years who received the Ad26.COV2.S COVID-19 vaccine or a placebo. The sequencing used peripheral blood, collected in a trial of Ad26.COV2.S vaccine versus placebo. This chain connects TRBV4-3 to TRBJ1-2, with D possibly being TRBD1 (6 bases). The CDR3 DNA is TGCGCCAGCAGCCAAGATATGGGGGCCTCGGTCGGCTACACCTTC. Amino acids: CASSQDMGASVGYTF.